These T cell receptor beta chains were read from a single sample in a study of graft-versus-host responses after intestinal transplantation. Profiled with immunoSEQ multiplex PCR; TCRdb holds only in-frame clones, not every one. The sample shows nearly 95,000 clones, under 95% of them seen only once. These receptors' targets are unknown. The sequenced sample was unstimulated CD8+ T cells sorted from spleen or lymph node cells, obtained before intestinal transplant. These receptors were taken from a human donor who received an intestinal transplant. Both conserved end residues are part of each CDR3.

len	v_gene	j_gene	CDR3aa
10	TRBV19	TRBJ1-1	CASRGTEAFF
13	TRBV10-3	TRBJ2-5	CAISQGVGETQYF
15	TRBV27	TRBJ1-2	CASSSPGQTYYGYTF
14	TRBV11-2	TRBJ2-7	CASSLLGQSYEQYF
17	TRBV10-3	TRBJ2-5	CAISESGLTGYQETQYF
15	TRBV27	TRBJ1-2	CASSLSSGVNYGYTF
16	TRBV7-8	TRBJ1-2	CASSLVGTGGLYGYTF
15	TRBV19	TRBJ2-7	CASSVGGSHSYEQYF
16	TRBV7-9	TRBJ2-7	CASSLPDTAGVYEQYF
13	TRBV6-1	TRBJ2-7	CASKQGDSYEQYF
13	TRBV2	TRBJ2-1	CASGGAGDNEQFF
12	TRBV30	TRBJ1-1	CAWSVRETEAFF
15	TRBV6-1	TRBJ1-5	CASSEAPGGGQPQHF
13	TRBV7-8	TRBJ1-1	CASSLLVNTEAFF
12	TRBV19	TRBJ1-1	CATWTESTEAFF
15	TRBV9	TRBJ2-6	CASSPRGPGANVLTF
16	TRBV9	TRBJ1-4	CASSGTTGQDNEKLFF
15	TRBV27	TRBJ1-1	CASSPLTAGNTEAFF
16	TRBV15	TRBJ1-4	CATSRDGRGTNEKLFF
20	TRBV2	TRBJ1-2	CASSEGINRGEGTLYSGYTF
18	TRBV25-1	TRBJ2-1	CASSASSGGASEGNEQFF
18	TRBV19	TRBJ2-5	CASSTTGQGSGFQETQYF
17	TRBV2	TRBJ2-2	CASSDSLGGVWAGELFF
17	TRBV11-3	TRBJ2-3	CASSLSPLAGLTDTQYF
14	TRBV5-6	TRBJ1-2	CASSSVGQNYGYTF
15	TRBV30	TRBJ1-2	CAWSDNLIVGYGYTF
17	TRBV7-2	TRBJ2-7	CASSLARAEGFPYEQYF
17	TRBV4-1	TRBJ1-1	CASSQVRAGVVNTEAFF
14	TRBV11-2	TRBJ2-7	CASSLSQGAYEQYF
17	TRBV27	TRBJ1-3	CASSLSARDTISGTIYF
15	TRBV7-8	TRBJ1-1	CASSPGGGLGTEAFF
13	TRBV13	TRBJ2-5	CASSLRDEETQYF
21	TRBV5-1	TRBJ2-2	CASSAGGLAGASKKRTGELFF
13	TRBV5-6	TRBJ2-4	CASSPTPGNIQYF
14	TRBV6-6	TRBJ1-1	CASRAQGAGTEAFF
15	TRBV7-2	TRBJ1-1	CASSSSQGSNAEAFF
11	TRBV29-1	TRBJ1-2	CSVEGNRGYTF
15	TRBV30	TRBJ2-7	CAWSARTSGGYEQYF
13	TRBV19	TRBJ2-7	CASSILEGNEQYF
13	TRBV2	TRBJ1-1	CASSAGANTEAFF
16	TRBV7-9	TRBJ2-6	CASSLGRGAGANVLTF
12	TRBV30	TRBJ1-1	CAWIGGNTEAFF
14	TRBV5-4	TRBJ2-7	CASSLGQGAYEQYF
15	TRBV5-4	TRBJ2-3	CASSLSGDTTDTQYF
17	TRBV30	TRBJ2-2	CAWSGQSRGPNTGELFF
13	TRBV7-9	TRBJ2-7	CASSTGGLGEQYF
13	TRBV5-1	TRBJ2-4	CASSLAGGGIQYF
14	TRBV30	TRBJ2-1	CAWIRDNSYNEQFF
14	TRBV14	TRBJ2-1	CASSPIGGVWEQFF